These T cell receptor beta chains were read from a single sample in a study of blood T cell repertoires in COVID-19. Data came from immunoSEQ multiplex PCR; TCRdb stores just in-frame clones and leaves some out. The sample includes some 15,000 clones, around 89% of them seen just once. Sequenced: peripheral blood. The receptors originated from a human donor in a cohort sampled during active COVID-19. CDR3s include the opening cysteine and the closing phenylalanine or tryptophan. Each record gives: D gene, J gene, V gene, clone size, CDR3 protein, CDR3 DNA. The D gene is left open where the match is weak. Rows give clone size only sometimes, using once, few, many, or a class for an expanded clone.

NA	TRBJ1-2	TRBV28	NA	CASIPGGEGRMRGYTF	TGTGCCAGCATTCCCGGCGGGGAGGGACGGATGCGAGGCTACACCTTC
NA	TRBJ1-4	TRBV4-1	NA	CASSQASRGSTNEKLFF	TGCGCCAGCAGCCAAGCGAGTCGGGGTTCAACTAATGAAAAACTGTTTTTT
NA	TRBJ1-1	TRBV7-6	NA	CASSFQSYTEAFF	TGTGCCAGCAGCTTTCAGTCTTACACTGAAGCTTTCTTT
NA	TRBJ1-5	TRBV28	NA	CASSLGQRNQPQHF	TGTGCCAGCAGTTTAGGGCAGCGCAATCAGCCCCAGCATTTT
NA	TRBJ2-2	TRBV3-1/TRBV3-2	NA	CAGSQALNTGELFF	TGTGCCGGCAGCCAAGCCTTGAACACCGGGGAGCTGTTTTTT
TRBD1	TRBJ2-7	TRBV27	NA	CASSLGTGAYEQYF	TGTGCCAGCAGCCTCGGGACAGGGGCCTACGAGCAGTACTTC
NA	TRBJ2-6	TRBV5-4	NA	CASSLQGAAGANVLTF	TGTGCCAGCAGCTTACAAGGGGCAGCTGGGGCCAACGTCCTGACTTTC
TRBD2	TRBJ2-3	TRBV5-4	NA	CASSLGSGRNTDTQYF	TGTGCCAGCAGCTTGGGTAGCGGGAGGAACACAGATACGCAGTATTTT
TRBD2	TRBJ2-3	TRBV25-1	once	CASSEALAGARDTQYF	TGTGCCAGCAGTGAGGCGCTAGCGGGAGCCAGAGATACGCAGTATTTT
NA	TRBJ2-6	TRBV28	NA	CASQGGTGANVLTF	TGTGCCTCCCAAGGGGGAACCGGGGCCAACGTCCTGACTTTC
NA	TRBJ2-1	TRBV19	NA	CASSIASSYNEQFF	TGTGCCAGTAGTATAGCGTCCTCCTACAATGAGCAGTTCTTC
NA	TRBJ1-5	TRBV19	NA	CASSSGYQPQHF	TGTGCCAGTAGTAGCGGTTACCAGCCCCAGCATTTT
TRBD1	TRBJ1-1	TRBV19	NA	CASNRDRGLEAFF	TGTGCCAGCAACCGGGACAGGGGCCTTGAAGCTTTCTTT
NA	TRBJ2-6	TRBV12-3/TRBV12-4	NA	CASKLSGANVLTF	TGTGCCAGCAAACTTTCTGGGGCCAACGTCCTGACTTTC
NA	TRBJ2-7	TRBV29-1	NA	CSVAARYEQYF	TGCAGCGTTGCCGCCCGGTACGAGCAGTACTTC
TRBD2	TRBJ2-7	TRBV27	once	CASRSTPSGPYEQYF	TGTGCCAGCAGATCTACCCCTAGCGGCCCCTACGAGCAGTACTTC
TRBD1	TRBJ1-2	TRBV6-4	NA	CASSDSHRDRDLFLYGYTF	TGTGCCAGCAGTGACTCACATAGAGACAGGGATCTATTCCTCTATGGCTACACCTTC
NA	TRBJ1-4	TRBV5-1	NA	CASSLGPARGATNEKLFF	TGCGCCAGCAGCTTGGGACCCGCTCGGGGGGCAACTAATGAAAAACTGTTTTTT
NA	TRBJ1-1	TRBV3-1/TRBV3-2	NA	CASSQEGLLNTEAFF	TGTGCCAGCAGCCAAGAGGGCCTTTTGAACACTGAAGCTTTCTTT
NA	TRBJ1-2	TRBV18	NA	CASSLGQAGDGYTF	TGTGCCAGCTCACTTGGTCAGGCGGGGGATGGCTACACCTTC
TRBD2	TRBJ2-1	TRBV4-2	NA	CASSPRDYQYYNEQFF	TGTGCCAGCAGCCCTCGGGACTACCAGTACTACAATGAGCAGTTCTTC
TRBD1	TRBJ1-4	TRBV4-2	NA	CASSQGTGNEKLFF	TGTGCCAGCAGCCAAGGGACAGGGAATGAAAAACTGTTTTTT
TRBD2	TRBJ2-7	TRBV29-1	NA	CAFRGDTTYEQYF	TGCGCGTTCCGGGGGGATACAACCTACGAGCAGTACTTC
NA	TRBJ1-2	TRBV10-3	NA	CAISDGSSYGYTF	TGTGCCATCAGTGATGGGAGCTCCTATGGCTACACCTTC
TRBD1	TRBJ1-1	TRBV24-1	NA	CAVKFLGQKNTEAFF	TGTGCCGTGAAGTTTTTGGGACAGAAGAACACTGAAGCTTTCTTT
NA	TRBJ2-5	TRBV30	NA	CAWSVQGTQETQYF	TGTGCCTGGAGTGTTCAGGGTACGCAAGAGACCCAGTACTTC
NA	TRBJ2-3	TRBV2	NA	CASRFQADTDTQYF	TGTGCCAGCAGGTTCCAAGCGGACACAGATACGCAGTATTTT
TRBD1	TRBJ2-7	TRBV5-1	NA	CASSRDSFYEQYF	TGCGCCAGCAGCCGGGACAGCTTCTACGAGCAGTACTTC
TRBD1	TRBJ2-3	TRBV18	NA	CASSLDRSTDTQYF	TGTGCCAGCTCCCTGGACAGGAGCACAGATACGCAGTATTTT
NA	TRBJ1-1	TRBV11-3	NA	CASSLGGAGAFF	TGTGCCAGCAGCTTAGGGGGAGCGGGAGCTTTCTTT
NA	TRBJ2-6	TRBV13	NA	CASSGSSGANVLTF	TGTGCCAGCAGCGGCTCCTCTGGGGCCAACGTCCTGACTTTC
TRBD1	TRBJ1-1	TRBV19	NA	CASRGDRASGSEAFF	TGTGCCAGTAGGGGGGACAGGGCAAGCGGATCTGAAGCTTTCTTT
TRBD1	TRBJ1-5	TRBV10-3	NA	CAISGDRGNSDSNQPQHF	TGTGCCATCAGTGGGGACAGGGGCAACAGTGACAGCAATCAGCCCCAGCATTTT
TRBD1	TRBJ1-5	TRBV11-2	few	CASSQTGVDQPQHF	TGTGCCAGCAGCCAAACAGGGGTGGATCAGCCCCAGCATTTT
TRBD2	TRBJ2-3	TRBV19	NA	CASSPGLAGGVIWYTQYF	TGTGCCAGTAGTCCGGGACTAGCGGGAGGTGTGATTTGGTATACGCAGTATTTT
TRBD2	TRBJ2-3	TRBV7-9	NA	CASSLAVASGWNTDTQYF	TGTGCCAGCAGCTTAGCTGTGGCTAGCGGATGGAACACAGATACGCAGTATTTT
NA	TRBJ1-5	TRBV7-9	NA	CASSYESNQPQHF	TGTGCCAGCAGCTACGAGAGCAATCAGCCCCAGCATTTT
TRBD1	TRBJ2-7	TRBV19	NA	CASTDRDREYEQYF	TGTGCCAGTACCGACCGGGACAGGGAATACGAGCAGTACTTC
NA	TRBJ2-1	TRBV24-1	NA	CATSDLGGANEQFF	TGTGCCACCAGTGATTTAGGGGGGGCAAATGAGCAGTTCTTC
TRBD2	TRBJ2-3	TRBV5-4	NA	CASSLRGGGLSDTQYF	TGTGCCAGCAGCCTGCGGGGGGGCGGCCTTTCAGATACGCAGTATTTT
NA	TRBJ1-4	TRBV3-1/TRBV3-2	NA	CASSQGNRAVF	TGTGCCAGCAGCCAAGGCAACAGGGCAGTTTTT
TRBD1	TRBJ1-1	TRBV7-9	NA	CASSLDGTGVQAFF	TGTGCCAGCAGCTTAGACGGGACAGGCGTGCAGGCTTTCTTT
NA	TRBJ2-5	TRBV5-1	NA	CASSFQATETQYF	TGCGCCAGCAGCTTCCAGGCCACGGAGACCCAGTACTTC
NA	TRBJ1-5	TRBV19	NA	CASSIRRETINQPQHF	TGTGCCAGTAGTATAAGGAGGGAGACCATAAATCAGCCCCAGCATTTT
TRBD2	TRBJ2-7	TRBV4-1	NA	CASSQDAGHGTSLYEQYF	TGCGCCAGCAGCCAAGATGCAGGCCACGGGACTAGCCTTTACGAGCAGTACTTC
NA	TRBJ2-1	TRBV5-1	NA	CASSLALVNEQFF	TGCGCCAGCAGCTTGGCCCTAGTTAATGAGCAGTTCTTC
NA	TRBJ1-5	TRBV7-9	few	CASSLGVGQPQHF	TGTGCCAGCAGCTTAGGGGTGGGCCAGCCCCAGCATTTT
NA	TRBJ2-3	TRBV24-1	NA	CATSDLPWVPRGDTQYF	TGTGCCACCAGTGATTTACCATGGGTGCCCAGGGGAGATACGCAGTATTTT
TRBD2	TRBJ2-7	TRBV7-9	NA	CASSLVGTSGSYEQYF	TGTGCCAGCAGCTTAGTGGGGACTAGCGGCTCCTACGAGCAGTACTTC
TRBD1	TRBJ1-5	TRBV28	NA	CASSSWTGGGGQPQHF	TGTGCCAGCAGTTCATGGACAGGGGGCGGGGGCCAGCCCCAGCATTTT
NA	TRBJ1-4	TRBV24-1	NA	CATILPGTANEKLFF	TGTGCCACGATTCTCCCGGGTACGGCTAATGAAAAACTGTTTTTT